Listed here are 6 T cell receptor beta chains from one sample, sequenced in a study of spatial heterogeneity in lung cancer. The time point is: sample taken at primary tumor resection. In each case, whole RNA from tumor, nontumor lung or frozen PBMC was sequenced unsorted. TCRdb reanalysed the 5' RACE reads using MiXCR and keeps one entry per CDR3 protein. The sample contains about 48,000 distinct CDR3 sequences, under 6% of which appear only once. Sequenced here: PBMCs, sampled at surgery. These receptors were taken from a male donor with early-stage non-small cell lung cancer.

This clonotype has ten or more counts. The chain has TRBV29-1 and TRBJ1-1, with 10 bases aligning to TRBD1. This CDR3 contains 14 residues. V gave up 4 bases and J gave up 1 base; unmatched junction bases: 3. CDR1 and CDR2 from the germline V gene are SQVTM and ANQGSEA. The chain's CDR3 is CSVGQGASNTEAFF. The CDR3 bases are TGCAGCGTTGGACAGGGGGCCTCGAACACTGAAGCTTTCTTT.

The sample holds many counts of this clonotype. This chain joins TRBV7-3 and TRBJ2-1, with 7 bases fitting TRBD2. J lost 2 bases, V lost 3 bases, and 7 bases had no gene match. CDR3 length equals 16 residues. Germline CDR1 reads SGHTA; CDR2 reads FQGTGA. DNA for the CDR3: TGTGCCAGCAGCTTGCAAGCGGGAAGCACCTACAATGAGCAGTTCTTC. Its translation: CASSLQAGSTYNEQFF.

This clonotype was seen many times. The chain links TRBV3-1 to TRBJ2-1; D perhaps matches TRBD1 (6 bases). This CDR3 spans 14 amino acids. The V gene lost 4 bases and the J gene lost 9 bases, with 16 bases spanning the gap. Per germline, CDR1 LGHDT and CDR2 YNNKEL (reference sequence). The CDR3 nucleotides are TGTGCCAGCAGCCTCAGGGGAGATCTGTCTGAGCAGTTCTTC. It yields the protein CASSLRGDLSEQFF.

This clonotype came up many times. The chain uses TRBV29-1 and TRBJ2-2; D may be TRBD1 (6 bases). V was pared by 0 bases and J by 1 base, with 15 bases between. There are 17 residues in the CDR3. Germline CDR1 is SQVTM and CDR2 is ANQGSEA. The CDR3 sequence: CSVEDLGGAGNTGELFF. Here the CDR3 DNA reads TGCAGCGTTGAAGATCTTGGGGGCGCGGGGAACACCGGGGAGCTGTTTTTT.

Ten or more counts support this clonotype. This chain connects TRBV7-9 to TRBJ1-5; D is unclear. Germline assignment: CDR1 SEHNR and CDR2 FQNEAQ (reference sequence). This CDR3 comprises 13 residues. V lost 3 bases, J lost 6 bases, and 9 bases lay in between. The CDR3 DNA reads TGTGCCAGCAGCTTGACAATGGGTCAGCCCCAGCATTTT. Amino acids: CASSLTMGQPQHF.

This clonotype was seen at least ten times. CDR3 DNA: TGTGCCATCACCCAGGGGAGCCCCTCTGGGGCCAACGTCCTGACTTTC. It specifies CAITQGSPSGANVLTF. The gene calls are TRBV10-3 and TRBJ2-6, with D maybe TRBD1 (6 bases). Germline V gene lookup returns CDR1 ENHRY and CDR2 SYGVKD. This CDR3 spans 16 amino acids. V gave up 7 bases and J gave up 0 bases, with 13 bases separating them.